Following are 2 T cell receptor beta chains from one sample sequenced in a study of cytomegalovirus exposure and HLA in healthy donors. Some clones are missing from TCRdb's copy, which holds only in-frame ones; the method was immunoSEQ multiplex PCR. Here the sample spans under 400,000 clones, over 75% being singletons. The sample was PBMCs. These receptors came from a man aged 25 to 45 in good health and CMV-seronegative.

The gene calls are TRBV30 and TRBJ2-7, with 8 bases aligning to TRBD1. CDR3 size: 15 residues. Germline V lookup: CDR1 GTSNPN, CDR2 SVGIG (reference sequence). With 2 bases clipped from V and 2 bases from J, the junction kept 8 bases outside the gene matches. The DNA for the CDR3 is TGTGCCTGGAGTCACAGGGGGGACAACCCCTACGAGCAGTACTTC. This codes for CAWSHRGDNPYEQYF.

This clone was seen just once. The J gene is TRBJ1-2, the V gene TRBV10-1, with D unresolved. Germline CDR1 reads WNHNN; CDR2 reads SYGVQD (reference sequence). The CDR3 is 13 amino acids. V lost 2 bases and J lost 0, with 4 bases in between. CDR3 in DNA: TGCGCCAGCAGTGAGGGAGCTAACTATGGCTACACCTTC. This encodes CASSEGANYGYTF.